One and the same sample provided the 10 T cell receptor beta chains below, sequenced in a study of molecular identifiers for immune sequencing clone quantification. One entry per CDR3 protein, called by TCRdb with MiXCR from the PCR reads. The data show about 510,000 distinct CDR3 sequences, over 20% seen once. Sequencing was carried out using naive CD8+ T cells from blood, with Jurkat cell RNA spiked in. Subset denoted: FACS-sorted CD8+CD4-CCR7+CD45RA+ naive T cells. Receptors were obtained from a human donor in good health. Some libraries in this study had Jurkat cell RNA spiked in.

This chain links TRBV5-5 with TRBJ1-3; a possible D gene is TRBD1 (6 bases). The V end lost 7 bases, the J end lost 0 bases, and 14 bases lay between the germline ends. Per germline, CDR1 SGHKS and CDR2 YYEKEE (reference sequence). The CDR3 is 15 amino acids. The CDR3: CASAKTGYSGNTIYF. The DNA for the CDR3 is TGTGCCAGCGCGAAGACAGGTTACTCTGGAAACACCATATATTTT.

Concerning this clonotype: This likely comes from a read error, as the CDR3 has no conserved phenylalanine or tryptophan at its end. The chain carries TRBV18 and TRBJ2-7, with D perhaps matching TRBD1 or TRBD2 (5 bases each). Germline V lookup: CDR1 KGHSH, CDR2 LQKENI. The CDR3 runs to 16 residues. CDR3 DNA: TGCGCCAGCTCACCACCGAAGGGACGAAGCTCCTACGAGCAGTACCTC. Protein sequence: CASSPPKGRSSYEQYL.

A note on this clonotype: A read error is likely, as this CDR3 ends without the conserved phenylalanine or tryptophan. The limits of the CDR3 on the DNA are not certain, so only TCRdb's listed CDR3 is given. CDR3 protein: CSVEGTSGSDTQCV. The chain employs TRBV29-1 and TRBJ2-3; the table's D call, TRBD2, was not checked against the DNA. The germline V gene encodes CDR1 SQVTM and CDR2 ANQGSEA. The CDR3 is made up of 14 amino acids, end residues included.

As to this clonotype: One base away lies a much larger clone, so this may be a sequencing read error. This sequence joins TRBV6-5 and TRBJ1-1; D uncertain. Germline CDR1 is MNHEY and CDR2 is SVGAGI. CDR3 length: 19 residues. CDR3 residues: CARSYIVGGIYPMNTEAFF. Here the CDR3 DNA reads TGTGCCCGCAGTTACATTGTTGGAGGAATTTATCCCATGAACACTGAAGCTTTCTTT.

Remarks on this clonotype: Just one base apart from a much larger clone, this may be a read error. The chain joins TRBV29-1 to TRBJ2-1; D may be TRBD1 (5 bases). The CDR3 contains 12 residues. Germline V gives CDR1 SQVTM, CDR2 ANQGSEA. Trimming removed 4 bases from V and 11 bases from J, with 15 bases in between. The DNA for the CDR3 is TGCAGCGTTGCGAGCAGGGTAGATCAGCAGTTCTTC. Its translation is CSVASRVDQQFF.

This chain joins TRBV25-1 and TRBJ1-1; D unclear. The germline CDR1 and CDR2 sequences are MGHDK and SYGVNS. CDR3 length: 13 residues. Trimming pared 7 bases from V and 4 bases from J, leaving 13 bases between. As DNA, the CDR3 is TGTGCCAGCACCCATCTGGGAGGCACTGAAGCTTTCTTT. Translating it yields CASTHLGGTEAFF.

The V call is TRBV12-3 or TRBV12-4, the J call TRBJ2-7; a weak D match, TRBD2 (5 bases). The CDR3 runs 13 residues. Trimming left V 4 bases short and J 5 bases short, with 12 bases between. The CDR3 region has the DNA TGTGCCAGCAGTTGGTCTCGGGGAGACGAGCAGTACTTC. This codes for CASSWSRGDEQYF.

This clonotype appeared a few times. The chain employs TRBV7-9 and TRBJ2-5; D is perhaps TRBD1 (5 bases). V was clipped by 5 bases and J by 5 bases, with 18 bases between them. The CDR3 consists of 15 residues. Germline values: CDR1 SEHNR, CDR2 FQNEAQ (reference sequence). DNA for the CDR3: TGTGCCAGCAGCGCGACGACAGACCCCGAGGAGACCCAGTACTTC. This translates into CASSATTDPEETQYF.

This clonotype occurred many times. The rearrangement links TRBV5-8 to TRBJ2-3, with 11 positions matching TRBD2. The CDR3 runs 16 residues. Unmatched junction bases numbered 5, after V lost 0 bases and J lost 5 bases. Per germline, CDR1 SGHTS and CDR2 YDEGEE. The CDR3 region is CASSLVSGGALDTQYF. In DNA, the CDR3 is TGTGCCAGCAGCTTGGTTAGCGGGGGGGCCTTAGATACGCAGTATTTT. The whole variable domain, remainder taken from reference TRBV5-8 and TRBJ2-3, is EAGVTQSPTHLIKTRGQQATLRCSPISGHTSVYWYQQALGLGLQFLLWYDEGEERNRGNFPPRFSGRQFPNYSSELNVNALELEDSALYLCASSLVSGGALDTQYFGPGTRLTVL.

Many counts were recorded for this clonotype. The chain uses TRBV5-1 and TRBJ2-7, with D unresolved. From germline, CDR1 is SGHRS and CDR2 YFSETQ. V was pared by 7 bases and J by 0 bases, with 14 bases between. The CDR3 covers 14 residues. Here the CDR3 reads CASLKSQSSYEQYF. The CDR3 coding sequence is TGCGCCAGCTTAAAGTCGCAGAGCTCCTACGAGCAGTACTTC. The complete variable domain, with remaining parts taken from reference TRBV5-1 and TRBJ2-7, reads KAGVTQTPRYLIKTRGQQVTLSCSPISGHRSVSWYQQTPGQGLQFLFEYFSETQRNKGNFPGRFSGRQFSNSRSEMNVSTLELGDSALYLCASLKSQSSYEQYFGPGTRLTVT.